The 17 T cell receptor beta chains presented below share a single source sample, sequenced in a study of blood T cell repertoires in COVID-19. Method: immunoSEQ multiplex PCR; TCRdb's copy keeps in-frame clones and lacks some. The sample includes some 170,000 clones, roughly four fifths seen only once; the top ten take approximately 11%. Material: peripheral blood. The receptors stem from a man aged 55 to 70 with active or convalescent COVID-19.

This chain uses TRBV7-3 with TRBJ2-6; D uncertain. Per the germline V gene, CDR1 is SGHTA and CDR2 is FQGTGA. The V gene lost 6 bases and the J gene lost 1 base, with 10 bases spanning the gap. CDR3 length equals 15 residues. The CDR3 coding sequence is TGTGCCAGCAGTTACGGTTGGTCTGGGGCCAACGTCCTGACTTTC. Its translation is CASSYGWSGANVLTF.

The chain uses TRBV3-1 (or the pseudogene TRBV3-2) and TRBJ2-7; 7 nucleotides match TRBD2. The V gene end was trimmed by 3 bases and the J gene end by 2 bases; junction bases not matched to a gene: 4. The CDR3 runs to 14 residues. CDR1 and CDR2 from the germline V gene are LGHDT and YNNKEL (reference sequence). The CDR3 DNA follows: TGTGCCAGCAGCCACCGGGGGGTTGCCTACGAGCAGTACTTC. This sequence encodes CASSHRGVAYEQYF.

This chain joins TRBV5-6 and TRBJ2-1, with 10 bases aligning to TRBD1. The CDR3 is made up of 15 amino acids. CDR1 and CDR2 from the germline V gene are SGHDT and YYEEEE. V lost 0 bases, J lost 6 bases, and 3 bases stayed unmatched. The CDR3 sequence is CASSLVGQGINEQFF. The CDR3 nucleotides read TGTGCCAGCAGCTTGGTGGGACAGGGGATCAATGAGCAGTTCTTC.

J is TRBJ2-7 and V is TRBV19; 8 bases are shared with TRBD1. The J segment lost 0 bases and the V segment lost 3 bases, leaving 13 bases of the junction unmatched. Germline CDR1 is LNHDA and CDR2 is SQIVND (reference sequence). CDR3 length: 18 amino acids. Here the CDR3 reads CASSILHSDRAHSYEQYF. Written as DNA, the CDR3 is TGTGCCAGTAGTATTTTGCACTCGGACAGGGCCCACTCCTACGAGCAGTACTTC. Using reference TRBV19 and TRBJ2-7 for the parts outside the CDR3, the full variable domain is DGGITQSPKYLFRKEGQNVTLSCEQNLNHDAMYWYRQDPGQGLRLIYYSQIVNDFQKGDIAEGYSVSREKKESFPLTVTSAQKNPTAFYLCASSILHSDRAHSYEQYFGPGTRLTVT.

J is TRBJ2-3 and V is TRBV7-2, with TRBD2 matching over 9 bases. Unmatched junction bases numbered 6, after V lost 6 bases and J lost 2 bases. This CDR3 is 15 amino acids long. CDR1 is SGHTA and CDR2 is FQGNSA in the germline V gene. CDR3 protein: CASRPAGGYTDTQYF. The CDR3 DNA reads TGTGCCAGCAGACCAGCGGGGGGTTACACAGATACGCAGTATTTT.

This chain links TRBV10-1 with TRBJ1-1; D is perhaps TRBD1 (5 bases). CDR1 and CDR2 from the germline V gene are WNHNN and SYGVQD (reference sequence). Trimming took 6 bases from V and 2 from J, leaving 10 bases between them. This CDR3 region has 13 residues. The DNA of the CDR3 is TGCGCCAGCAGGTACAGGCTAAACACTGAAGCTTTCTTT. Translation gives CASRYRLNTEAFF.

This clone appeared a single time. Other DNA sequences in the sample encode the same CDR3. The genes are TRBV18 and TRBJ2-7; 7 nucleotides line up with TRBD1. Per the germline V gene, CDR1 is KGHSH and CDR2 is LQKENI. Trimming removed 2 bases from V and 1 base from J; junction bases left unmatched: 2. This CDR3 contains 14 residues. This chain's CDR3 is CASSPGQVSYEQYF. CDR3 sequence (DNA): TGTGCCAGCTCACCAGGACAGGTGTCCTACGAGCAGTACTTC.

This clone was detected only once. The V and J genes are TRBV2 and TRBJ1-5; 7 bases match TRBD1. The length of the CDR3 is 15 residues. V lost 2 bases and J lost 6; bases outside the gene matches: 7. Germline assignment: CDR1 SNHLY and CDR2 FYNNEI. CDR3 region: CASSEIRTGAQPQHF. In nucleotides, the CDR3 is TGTGCCAGCAGTGAAATAAGAACAGGGGCTCAGCCCCAGCATTTT. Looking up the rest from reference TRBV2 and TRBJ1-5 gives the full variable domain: EPEVTQTPSHQVTQMGQEVILRCVPISNHLYFYWYRQILGQKVEFLVSFYNNEISEKSEIFDDQFSVERPDGSNFTLKIRSTKLEDSAMYFCASSEIRTGAQPQHFGDGTRLSIL.

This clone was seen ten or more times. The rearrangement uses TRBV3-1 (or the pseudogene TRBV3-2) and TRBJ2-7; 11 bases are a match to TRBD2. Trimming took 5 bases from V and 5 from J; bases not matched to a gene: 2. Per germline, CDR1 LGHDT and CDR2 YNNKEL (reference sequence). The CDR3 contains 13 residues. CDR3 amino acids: CASSTSGGNEQYF. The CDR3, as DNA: TGTGCCAGCAGCACTAGCGGGGGAAACGAGCAGTACTTC.

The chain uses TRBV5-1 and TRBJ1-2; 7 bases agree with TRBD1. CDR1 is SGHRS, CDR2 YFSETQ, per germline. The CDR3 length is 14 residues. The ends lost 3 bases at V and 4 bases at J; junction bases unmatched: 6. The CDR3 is CASSSGTVSYGYTF. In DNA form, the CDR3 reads TGCGCCAGCAGCTCCGGGACAGTGAGCTATGGCTACACCTTC.

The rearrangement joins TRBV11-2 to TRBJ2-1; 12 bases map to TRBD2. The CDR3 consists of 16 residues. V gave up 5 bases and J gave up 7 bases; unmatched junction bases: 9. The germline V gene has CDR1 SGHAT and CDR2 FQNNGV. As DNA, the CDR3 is TGTGCCAGCAGCAAAACCCTAGCGGGGGGGCGGAATGAGCAGTTCTTC. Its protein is CASSKTLAGGRNEQFF.

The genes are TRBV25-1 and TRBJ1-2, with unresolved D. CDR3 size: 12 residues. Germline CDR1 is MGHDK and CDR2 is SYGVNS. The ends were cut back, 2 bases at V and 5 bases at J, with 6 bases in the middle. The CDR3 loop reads CASSEPPYGYTF. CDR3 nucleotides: TGTGCCAGCAGTGAACCCCCTTATGGCTACACCTTC.

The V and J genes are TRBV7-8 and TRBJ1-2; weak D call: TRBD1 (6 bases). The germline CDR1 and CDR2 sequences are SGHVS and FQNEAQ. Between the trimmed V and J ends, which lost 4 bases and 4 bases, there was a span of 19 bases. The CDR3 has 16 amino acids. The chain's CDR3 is CASSSQPTGRVYGYTF. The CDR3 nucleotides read TGTGCCAGCAGCTCCCAGCCAACAGGGAGGGTCTATGGCTACACCTTC. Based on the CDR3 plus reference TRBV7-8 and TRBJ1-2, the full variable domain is GAGVSQSPRYKVAKRGQDVALRCDPISGHVSLFWYQQALGQGPEFLTYFQNEAQLDKSGLPSDRFFAERPEGSVSTLKIQRTQQEDSAVYLCASSSQPTGRVYGYTFGSGTRLTVV.

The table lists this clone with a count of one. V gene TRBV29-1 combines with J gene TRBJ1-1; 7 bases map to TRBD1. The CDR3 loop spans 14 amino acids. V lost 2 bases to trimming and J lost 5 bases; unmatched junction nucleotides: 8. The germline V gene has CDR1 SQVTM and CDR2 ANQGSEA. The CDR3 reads CSVESRQGATEAFF. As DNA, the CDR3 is TGCAGCGTTGAAAGCAGACAGGGCGCGACTGAAGCTTTCTTT.

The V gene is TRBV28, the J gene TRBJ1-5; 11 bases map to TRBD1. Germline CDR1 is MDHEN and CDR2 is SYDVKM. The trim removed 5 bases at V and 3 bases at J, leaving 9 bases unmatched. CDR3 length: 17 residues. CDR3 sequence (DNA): TGTGCCAGCAGTCCCTACGGACAGGGGGCCCCCAATCAGCCCCAGCATTTT. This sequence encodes CASSPYGQGAPNQPQHF.

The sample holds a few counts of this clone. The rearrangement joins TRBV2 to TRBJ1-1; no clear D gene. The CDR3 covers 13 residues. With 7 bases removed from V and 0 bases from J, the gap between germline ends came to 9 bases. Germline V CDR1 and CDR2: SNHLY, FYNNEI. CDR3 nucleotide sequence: TGTGCCAGCAACGGACTGATGAACACTGAAGCTTTCTTT. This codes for CASNGLMNTEAFF.

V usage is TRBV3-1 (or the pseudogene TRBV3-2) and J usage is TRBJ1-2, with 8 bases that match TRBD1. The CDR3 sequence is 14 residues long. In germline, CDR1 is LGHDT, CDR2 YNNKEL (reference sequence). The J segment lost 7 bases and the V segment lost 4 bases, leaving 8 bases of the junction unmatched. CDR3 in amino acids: CASSRDRGQFGYTF. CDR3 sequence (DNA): TGTGCCAGCAGCCGAGACAGGGGACAGTTTGGCTACACCTTC.